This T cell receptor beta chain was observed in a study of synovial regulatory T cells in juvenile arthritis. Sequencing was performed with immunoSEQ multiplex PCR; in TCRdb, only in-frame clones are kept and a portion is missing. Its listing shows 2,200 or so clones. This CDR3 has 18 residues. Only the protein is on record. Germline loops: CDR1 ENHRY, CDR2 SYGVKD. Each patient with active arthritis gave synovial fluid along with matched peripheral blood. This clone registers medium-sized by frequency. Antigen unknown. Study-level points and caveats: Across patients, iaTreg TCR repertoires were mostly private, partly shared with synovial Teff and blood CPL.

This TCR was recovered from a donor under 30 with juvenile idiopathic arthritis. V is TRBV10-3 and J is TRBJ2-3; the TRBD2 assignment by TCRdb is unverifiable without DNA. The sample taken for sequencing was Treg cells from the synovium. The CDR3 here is CAISDFYSVGGGPDTQYF.